Listed below are T cell receptor beta chains from one sample, sequenced in a study of chemoradiotherapy in HPV16-positive cancers. Repertoires were generated with immunoSEQ multiplex PCR, while TCRdb's copy carries only in-frame clones and drops some. The sample consists of about 68,000 clones, roughly 86% of them appearing once. The material was blood, obtained from a patient who underwent chemoradiotherapy. The receptors were gathered from a human donor with HPV-associated anogenital cancer. Both conserved end residues are part of each CDR3. Each record gives: V gene, CDR3 protein.

>TRBV5-4
CASSLRQGPYEQYF
>TRBV7-2
CASSRTSGVYNEQFF
>TRBV28
CASRGWVGGKNTEAFF
>TRBV15
CATSRGGIGIDQPQHF
>TRBV5-6
CASSLWGQKETQYF
>TRBV5-6
CASSFGTGGLMTQYF
>TRBV2
CASVQPTSGGADTQYF
>TRBV7-9
CASSRGGGMNQPQHF
>TRBV6-4
CASTWTGGTGELFF
>TRBV5-1
CASSTSSGNFGETQYF
>TRBV16
CASSPGHYNTGELFF
>TRBV19
CASRAQGINQPQHF
>TRBV27
CASSRYGYEQYF
>TRBV10-2
CASSEPGERETQYF
>TRBV7-2
CASSPAPAGSNEQYF
>TRBV5-6
CASSLEGGGTEAFF
>TRBV4-2
CASSHGQGANLYGYTF
>TRBV5-4
CASSWEVSNTEAFF
>TRBV2
CASEAAGSYEQYF
>TRBV11-3
CASSPRGQGAGELFF
>TRBV7-9
CASSIQGNTGELFF
>TRBV6-1
CASHRDRAYEQYF
>TRBV5-1
CASSLGTGFEKLFF
>TRBV5-1
CASEVSGVRTDTQYF
>TRBV10-3
CAISESGASGANVLTF
>TRBV15
CATSKPQDTGELFF
>TRBV6-6
CASKPGAENTEAFF
>TRBV5-6
CASSLVGTSGDNEQFF
>TRBV10-3
CAISEVTQGTGANVLTF
>TRBV18
CASSPVGTAPLGANVLTF
>TRBV6-4
CASSRDRSYEQYF
>TRBV21-1
CASSKDGSAGEDNQPQHF
>TRBV6-1
CASSVLLAGQEAFF